The 10 T cell receptor beta chains presented below share a single source sample, sequenced in a study of T cell responses to AZD1222 COVID-19 vaccine. Here immunoSEQ multiplex PCR was the method, and the copy in TCRdb shows in-frame clones only, minus some. The data show over 90,000 clones, about 92% seen once. This specimen was peripheral blood, taken on day 0 of AZD1222 vaccination. The origin of the receptors is an adult in good health.

V usage is TRBV2 and J usage is TRBJ2-5; TRBD1 matches 8 bases. This CDR3 comprises 14 residues. CDR1 SNHLY and CDR2 FYNNEI come from the germline V gene. J was trimmed by 5 bases and V by 5 bases; bases with no gene match: 7. This CDR3 is CASSRTGMRETQYF. The CDR3 DNA sequence: TGTGCCAGCAGTAGGACAGGGATGAGGGAGACCCAGTACTTC.

V gene TRBV11-1 combines with J gene TRBJ2-3; D is ambiguous. Between the trimmed V and J ends, which lost 2 bases and 1 base, there was a span of 4 bases. Germline-derived CDR1 and CDR2 are SGHAT and FQDESV (reference sequence). There are 13 residues in the CDR3. CDR3 nucleotides: TGTGCCAGCAGCTTAACCGGCACAGATACGCAGTATTTT. Translated: CASSLTGTDTQYF.

The V and J genes are TRBV25-1 and TRBJ2-3; no clear D. The V gene lost 8 bases and the J gene lost 2 bases, with 11 bases spanning the gap. CDR1 is MGHDK and CDR2 is SYGVNS in the germline V gene. This CDR3 comprises 13 residues. The CDR3 reads CASHDPPTDTQYF. CDR3 DNA: TGTGCCAGCCACGACCCCCCCACAGATACGCAGTATTTT.

The genes are TRBV18 and TRBJ2-5; 9 bases line up with TRBD1. Germline V CDR1 and CDR2: KGHSH, LQKENI. The V gene end was trimmed by 3 bases and the J gene end by 2 bases; junction bases not matched to a gene: 16. There are 19 residues in the CDR3. The CDR3 sequence: CASSPGQGIVLVIQETQYF. The CDR3 nucleotides are TGTGCCAGCTCACCCGGACAGGGGATCGTCTTGGTGATACAAGAGACCCAGTACTTC.

The chain links TRBV12-3 or TRBV12-4 to TRBJ2-5; D unresolved. V was shortened by 0 bases and J by 1 base, with 3 bases between the two germline ends. The length of the CDR3 is 13 residues. The chain's CDR3 is CASSLASQETQYF. In DNA form, the CDR3 reads TGTGCCAGCAGTTTAGCCAGCCAAGAGACCCAGTACTTC.

The V call is TRBV21-1, the J call TRBJ2-3; the table's D call, TRBD2, has no DNA check behind it. TRBV21-1 corresponds to a pseudogene. The CDR3 loop spans 16 amino acids. The CDR3 DNA sequence: TGTGCCAGCAGCAAAGCGCGCCGTCGGTGGTGTGATACGCAGTATTTT. This encodes CASSKARRRWCDTQYF.

CDR3 in DNA: TGTGCCAGCAGTGTGAGACTTGGACAGGGCGTTGGCTACACCTTC. The encoded protein is CASSVRLGQGVGYTF. The chain joins TRBV28 to TRBJ1-2; 8 nucleotides align to TRBD1. The CDR3 runs to 15 residues. Germline CDR1 reads MDHEN; CDR2 reads SYDVKM. J lost 7 bases, V lost 5 bases, and 12 bases had no gene match.

The rearrangement joins TRBV19 to TRBJ2-7; 10 bases line up with TRBD1. CDR1 is LNHDA, CDR2 SQIVND, per germline (reference sequence). The CDR3 has 16 amino acids. J lost 3 bases, V lost 0 bases, and 5 bases had no gene match. The CDR3 bases are TGTGCCAGTAGTATAGAGATAGGGACAGGGGTCTACGAGCAGTACTTC. Its protein product is CASSIEIGTGVYEQYF.

This chain uses TRBV7-4 with TRBJ1-5, with 8 positions matching TRBD1. In germline, CDR1 is SGHVT, CDR2 SQSDAQ. Germline trimming cut 2 bases from V and 1 base from J; bases unmatched to any gene: 7. The CDR3 spans 17 residues. In DNA form, the CDR3 reads TGTGCCAGCAGCTTAAGAGGACAGGGAAGAAGCAATCAGCCCCAGCATTTT. Amino acid sequence: CASSLRGQGRSNQPQHF.

The V call is TRBV6-5, the J call TRBJ2-2; 10 bases align to TRBD1. The CDR3 is made up of 14 amino acids. The germline V gene encodes CDR1 MNHEY and CDR2 SVGAGI. V lost 10 bases and J lost 7; bases outside the gene matches: 9. CDR3 sequence reads: CAIAGTGEFGELFF. DNA for the CDR3: TGTGCCATAGCCGGGACAGGGGAGTTCGGGGAGCTGTTTTTT.